This TCR beta chain came from a study of early T cells in non-severe SARS-CoV-2 infection. On the study more broadly: The authors sequenced bulk RNA from unsorted whole blood, leaving chains unpaired. Study results and limitations: Missing private and CD4 specificities, VDJdb matching favored anti-spike CD8 responses.

This CDR3 is built from 12 residues. Germline CDR1 SQVTM, CDR2 ANQGSEA. The V end was cut by 3 bases, the J end by 6 bases, with 10 bases between. The TCR library protocol attached unique molecular identifiers to the individual cDNA molecules. One entry per CDR3 protein, called by TCRdb with MiXCR from the 5' RACE reads. The data contain tens of thousands of distinct CDR3 sequences, 10% of them singletons. This clonotype came up many times. Its matching antigen is unknown. Sequenced sample: whole blood. This sequence was found in an adult who was a healthcare worker with PCR-confirmed SARS-CoV-2 infection or an uninfected control (not recorded which). The chain carries TRBV29-1 and TRBJ2-3, with D unclear. In DNA form, the CDR3 reads TGCAGCGTTGAGAACCAAGCGGATACGCAGTATTTT. Its protein product is CSVENQADTQYF.